One TCR beta chain is described in this entry. The entry originates in a study of blood T cell repertoires in COVID-19. Study-wide context: PBMCs, B-cell-depleted T cells, or T cells provided the cDNA or gDNA that made up the material.

The CDR3 sequence is 17 residues long. V trimming: 0 bases; J trimming: 0 bases; junction bases outside the gene matches: 6. CDR1 is SGHRS, CDR2 YFSETQ, per germline. Adults between roughly 18 and 90 years of age took part from under 25 US areas. Sequencing used immunoSEQ multiplex PCR; TCRdb keeps in-frame clones, though not all of them. The repertoire consists of 400,000 to 550,000 clones, with 70% to 90% occurring once and the leading ten covering roughly 1.9%. The sample consisted of PBMCs or T cells enriched from blood (not recorded which). The chain is built from TRBV5-1 and TRBJ1-3, with 7 bases that match TRBD1. The receptor comes from a woman under 30 with acute COVID-19. CDR3: CASSLGQGQFSGNTIYF. In DNA, the CDR3 is TGCGCCAGCAGCTTGGGACAGGGACAGTTCTCTGGAAACACCATATATTTT.